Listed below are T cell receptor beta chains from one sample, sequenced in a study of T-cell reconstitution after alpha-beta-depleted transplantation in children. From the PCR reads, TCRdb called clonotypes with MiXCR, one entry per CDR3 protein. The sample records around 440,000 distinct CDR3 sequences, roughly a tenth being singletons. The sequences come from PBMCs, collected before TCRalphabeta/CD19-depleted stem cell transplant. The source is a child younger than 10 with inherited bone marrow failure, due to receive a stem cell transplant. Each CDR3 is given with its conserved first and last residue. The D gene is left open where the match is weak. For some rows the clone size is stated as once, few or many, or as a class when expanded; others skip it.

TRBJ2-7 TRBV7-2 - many TGTGCCAGCAGCTTACCCCTCTCCTACGAGCAGTACTTC CASSLPLSYEQYF
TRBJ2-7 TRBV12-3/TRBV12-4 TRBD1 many TGTGCCAGCAGCTTAGGGGACAGGGTTCAACAGTACTTC CASSLGDRVQQYF
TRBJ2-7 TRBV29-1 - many TGCAGCGTTGAAGGGGACACAGGGTGGACATACGAGCAGTACTTC CSVEGDTGWTYEQYF
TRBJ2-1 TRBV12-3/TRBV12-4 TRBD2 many TGTGCCAGCAGTTTACGACTAGCGGGGTCCTACAATGAGCAGTTCTTC CASSLRLAGSYNEQFF
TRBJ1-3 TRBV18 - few TGTGCCAGCTCACCACCCGGGGGGTACGCTGGAAACACCATATATTTT CASSPPGGYAGNTIYF
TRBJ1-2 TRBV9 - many TGTGCCAGCAGCGTAGCGGGGAACTATGGCTACACCTTC CASSVAGNYGYTF
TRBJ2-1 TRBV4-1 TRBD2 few TGCGCCAGCAGCCGGGTCGGACTAGCGGGAGGGAATGAGCAGTTCTTC CASSRVGLAGGNEQFF
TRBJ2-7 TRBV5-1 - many TGCGCCAGCAGCCCTAGACAGCCCTACGAGCAGTACTTC CASSPRQPYEQYF
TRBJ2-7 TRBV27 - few TGTGCCAGCAGTTTACGCGGGCCAGGGTCCTACGAGCAGTACTTC CASSLRGPGSYEQYF
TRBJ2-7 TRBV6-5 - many TGTGCCAGCAGATCCGGACGGGACGAGCAGTACTTC CASRSGRDEQYF
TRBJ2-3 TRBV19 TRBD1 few TGTGCCAGTAGAAACCGGGACAGGGACTCCCCGGATACGCAGTATTTT CASRNRDRDSPDTQYF
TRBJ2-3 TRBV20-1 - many TGCAGTGCTGCCCTAGGGGCAGATACGCAGTATTTT CSAALGADTQYF
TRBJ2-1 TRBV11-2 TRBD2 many TGTGCCAGCAGCTCGGGACTAGCGGGGTACAATGAGCAGTTCTTC CASSSGLAGYNEQFF
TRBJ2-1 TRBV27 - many TGTGCCACACTAGGAGGGTTCGGTGAGCAGTTCTTC CATLGGFGEQFF
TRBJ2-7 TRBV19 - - TGTGCCAGTAGTCCGGGACCTAAGTACGAGCAGTACTTC CASSPGPKYEQYF
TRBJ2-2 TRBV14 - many TGTGCCAGCAGCCCTCGGCGAGCGGGCCTACACGGGGAGCTGTTTTTT CASSPRRAGLHGELFF
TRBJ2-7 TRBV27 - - TGTGCCAGCAGTTTATACGGTGGCAGGGAGAACGAGCAGTACTTC CASSLYGGRENEQYF
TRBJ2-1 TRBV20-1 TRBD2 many TGCAGTGCTCCAAATAGCGGGAGGGCAAGGGATGAGCAGTTCTTC CSAPNSGRARDEQFF
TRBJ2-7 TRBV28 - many TGTGCCAGCAGTTTTTACGGGAGTCGGATGTACGAGCAGTACTTC CASSFYGSRMYEQYF
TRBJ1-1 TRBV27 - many TGTGCCAGCAGTTTACGGGGGACAATGTCTGAAGCTTTCTTT CASSLRGTMSEAFF
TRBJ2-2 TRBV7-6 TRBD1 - TGTGCCAGCAGCTTACCAGGGACAGGGTTCCCCGGGGAGCTGTTTTTT CASSLPGTGFPGELFF
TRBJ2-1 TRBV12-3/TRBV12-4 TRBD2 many TGTGCCAGCAGTTCCGGGACTAGCGGGCAGTACAATGAGCAGTTCTTC CASSSGTSGQYNEQFF
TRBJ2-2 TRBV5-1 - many TGCGCCAGCAGCTTGGCACACGCGGACACCGGGGAGCTGTTTTTT CASSLAHADTGELFF
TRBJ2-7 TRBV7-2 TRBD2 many TGTGCCAGCAGCCTAGCGGGAGGGACGGCCTACGAGCAGTACTTC CASSLAGGTAYEQYF
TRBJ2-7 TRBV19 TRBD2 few TGTGCCAGTAGTATAACGTGGCTAGCGGGAGACTACGAGCAGTACTTC CASSITWLAGDYEQYF
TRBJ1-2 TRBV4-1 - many TGCGCCAGCAGCCAAGAACAGGAGCATTATGGCTACACCTTC CASSQEQEHYGYTF
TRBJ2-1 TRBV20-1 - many TGCAGTGCTAGAACGGGGTTTGATGAGCAGTTCTTC CSARTGFDEQFF
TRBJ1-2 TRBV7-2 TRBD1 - TGTGCCAGCAGCTTCACAGGGGGAACTAACTATGGCTACACCTTC CASSFTGGTNYGYTF
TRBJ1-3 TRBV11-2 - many TGTGCCAGCAGTGGCCTGACTCTGGGAGGAAACACCATATATTTT CASSGLTLGGNTIYF
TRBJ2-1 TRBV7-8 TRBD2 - TGTGCCAGCAGCTTAGACGGTAGCGGGAGGGCCTACAATGAGCAGTTCTTC CASSLDGSGRAYNEQFF
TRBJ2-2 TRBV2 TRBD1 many TGTGCCAGCAGCCTCGACAGGGGGCGCGGAACCGGGGAGCTGTTTTTT CASSLDRGRGTGELFF
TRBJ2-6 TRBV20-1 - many TGCAGTGCTAGATATCGCTCGGGGGCCAACGTCCTGACTTTC CSARYRSGANVLTF
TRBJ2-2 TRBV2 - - TGTGCCAGCAGTAGGGGCCACCTGGGGACCGGGGAGCTGTTTTTT CASSRGHLGTGELFF
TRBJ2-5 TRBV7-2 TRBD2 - TGTGCCAGCAGCCGACTAGCGGGCCCACAAGAGACCCAGTACTTC CASSRLAGPQETQYF
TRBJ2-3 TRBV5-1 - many TGCGCCAGCAGTTCGCTAGCTCCTAGCACAGATACGCAGTATTTT CASSSLAPSTDTQYF
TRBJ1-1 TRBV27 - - TGTGCCAGCAGTTTATCAAGTTGGGCAGCCGCTATGAACACTGAAGCTTTCTTT CASSLSSWAAAMNTEAFF
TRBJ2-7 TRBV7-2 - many TGTGCCAGCAGTCCGGGACGGTCCTACGAGCAGTACTTC CASSPGRSYEQYF
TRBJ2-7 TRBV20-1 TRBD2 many TGCAGTGCTAGAGATACAACTAGCGGGTCCCCCCACTCCTACGAGCAGTACTTC CSARDTTSGSPHSYEQYF
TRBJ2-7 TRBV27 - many TGTGCCAGCAGTCGATTCAGACGGGCTTTAGGCTCCTACGAGCAGTACTTC CASSRFRRALGSYEQYF
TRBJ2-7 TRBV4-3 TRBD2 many TGCGCCAGCAGCCAAGATCAAGCTAGCGGCGGCTACGAGCAGTACTTC CASSQDQASGGYEQYF
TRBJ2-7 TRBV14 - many TGTGCCAGCAGCCCGTCAAGGTACTACGAGCAGTACTTC CASSPSRYYEQYF
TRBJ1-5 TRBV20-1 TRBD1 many TGCAGTGCGCGGACAGGGAGAGATCAGCCCCAGCATTTT CSARTGRDQPQHF
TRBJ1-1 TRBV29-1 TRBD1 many TGCAGCGTTTGGGGGGACAGAACAACTGAAGCTTTCTTT CSVWGDRTTEAFF
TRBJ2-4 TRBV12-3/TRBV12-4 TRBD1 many TGTGCCAGCAGCGACAGGGCGGTTGACATTCAGTACTTC CASSDRAVDIQYF
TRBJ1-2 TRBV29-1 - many TGCAGCGTTGTGGCTTCGGGGGTCCTTAGGGGCTACACCTTC CSVVASGVLRGYTF
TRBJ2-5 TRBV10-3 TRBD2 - TGTGCCATCGGGCGACTAGCGGGAGGGCAAGAGACCCAGTACTTC CAIGRLAGGQETQYF
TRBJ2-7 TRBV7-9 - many TGTGCCAGCAGCCTTAAAATAGGGGGTGAGCAGTACTTC CASSLKIGGEQYF
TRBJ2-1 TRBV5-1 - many TGCGCCAGCACCCTACAGGGTACGGCCAATGAGCAGTTCTTC CASTLQGTANEQFF
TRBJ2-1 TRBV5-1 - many TGCGCCAGCAGCTTGGTCGAGGGGGGCTCCTACAATGAGCAGTTCTTC CASSLVEGGSYNEQFF
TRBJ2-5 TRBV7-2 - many TGTGCCAGCAGCTTCCTGAATCTGGGGCGGGGAGAGACCCAGTACTTC CASSFLNLGRGETQYF
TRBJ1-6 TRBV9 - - TGTGCCAGCAGCGTAGCGGGACGGGATTCACCCCTCCACTTT CASSVAGRDSPLHF